This entry lists 21 T cell receptor beta chains sequenced from one sample in a study of cytotoxic CD8 clonotypes in ibrutinib-treated CLL. Assay: immunoSEQ multiplex PCR; the TCRdb copy retains only in-frame clones and omits some. Of some 150,000 clones in the sample, approximately 80% were seen once. The source was PBMCs, collected after 12 months of ibrutinib treatment. These receptors all come from a human donor with chronic lymphocytic leukemia.

J is TRBJ1-1 and V is TRBV29-1, with D perhaps matching TRBD1 (5 bases). The CDR3 contains 16 residues. Germline values: CDR1 SQVTM, CDR2 ANQGSEA. The V gene lost 3 bases and the J gene lost 0 bases, with 17 bases spanning the gap. CDR3 sequence (DNA): TGCAGCGTTGATTATTTCGGGCAGGGCGTGAACACTGAAGCTTTCTTT. Encoded protein: CSVDYFGQGVNTEAFF.

The V and J genes are TRBV27 and TRBJ2-3; 10 nucleotides agree with TRBD1. J gave up 6 bases and V 5 bases, and 11 bases lay outside the gene matches. This CDR3 region has 16 residues. The germline CDR1 and CDR2 sequences are MNHEY and SMNVEV (reference sequence). The CDR3 DNA follows: TGTGCCAGCAGTCCCGGGACAGGGGTACCTTGGGATACGCAGTATTTT. It translates to CASSPGTGVPWDTQYF.

This clone was counted once. V is TRBV28 and J is TRBJ2-7; 9 bases align to TRBD1. Germline-derived CDR1 and CDR2 are MDHEN and SYDVKM. This CDR3 has 15 residues. V was pared by 5 bases and J by 7 bases, with 12 bases of the junction left unmatched. The CDR3 DNA reads as TGTGCCAGCAGTAAAGGTCGGACAGGGGAGTTTGAGCAGTACTTC. This codes for CASSKGRTGEFEQYF.

The chain uses TRBV18 and TRBJ2-7; D gene uncertain. The germline CDR1 and CDR2 sequences are KGHSH and LQKENI. The CDR3 is 14 amino acids. The V gene lost 0 bases and the J gene lost 2 bases, with 8 bases spanning the gap. CDR3 in amino acids: CASSPPEKTYEQYF. Written as DNA, the CDR3 is TGTGCCAGCTCACCACCAGAAAAAACCTACGAGCAGTACTTC.

The table lists this clone with a few counts. CDR3 loop: CASSLNRARQETQYF. The CDR3 bases are TGTGCCAGCAGCTTGAACCGGGCCCGACAAGAGACCCAGTACTTC. The chain links TRBV7-2 to TRBJ2-5, with D unclear. Looked up from germline, CDR1 is SGHTA and CDR2 is FQGNSA. Between the trimmed V and J ends, which lost 3 bases and 2 bases, there was a span of 13 bases. This CDR3 has 15 residues. Variable domain in full (rest from reference TRBV7-2 and TRBJ2-5): GAGVSQSPSNKVTEKGKDVELRCDPISGHTALYWYRQSLGQGLEFLIYFQGNSAPDKSGLPSDRFSAERTGGSVSTLTIQRTQQEDSAVYLCASSLNRARQETQYFGPGTRLLVL.

The chain is built from TRBV5-1 and TRBJ1-4; a possible D gene is TRBD1 (5 bases). The CDR3 loop spans 14 amino acids. Per the germline V gene, CDR1 is SGHRS and CDR2 is YFSETQ. V lost 2 bases and J 6 bases, leaving 11 bases between the germline ends. The CDR3 sequence is CASSLQGVDEKLFF. The CDR3 DNA reads TGCGCCAGCAGCTTACAAGGGGTGGATGAAAAACTGTTTTTT.

CDR3 DNA: TGTGCCAGCAGCTTGAAAGAGACCCAGTACTTC. Its protein product is CASSLKETQYF. The chain combines TRBV5-8 with TRBJ2-5; D not resolved. The CDR3 is 11 residues long. The germline V and J ends were trimmed by 1 base and 3 bases, with 1 base remaining between them. Germline V gene lookup returns CDR1 SGHTS and CDR2 YDEGEE. The whole variable domain, remainder taken from reference TRBV5-8 and TRBJ2-5, is EAGVTQSPTHLIKTRGQQATLRCSPISGHTSVYWYQQALGLGLQFLLWYDEGEERNRGNFPPRFSGRQFPNYSSELNVNALELEDSALYLCASSLKETQYFGPGTRLLVL.

The chain employs TRBV19 and TRBJ2-7; 10 bases align to TRBD1. The CDR3 length is 15 residues. CDR1 is LNHDA, CDR2 SQIVND, per germline (reference sequence). After removal of 1 base from V and 6 bases from J, the junction contained 6 bases not matched to a gene. CDR3 sequence (DNA): TGTGCCAGTAGTATAGTGGGGACAGGGGATAGCGAGCAGTACTTC. This encodes CASSIVGTGDSEQYF.

The chain uses TRBV13 and TRBJ2-1; 8 nucleotides agree with TRBD2. V dropped 3 bases and J dropped 0; count of bases not matched to a gene: 1. CDR1 and CDR2 from the germline V gene are PRHDT and FYEKMQ (reference sequence). The CDR3 has 15 residues. The CDR3 bases are TGTGCCAGCAGCTTCGGGACTAGCTCCTACAATGAGCAGTTCTTC. Its protein product is CASSFGTSSYNEQFF.

The chain joins TRBV28 to TRBJ2-2; TRBD1 agrees at 10 bases. CDR3 length equals 17 residues. V was clipped by 6 bases and J by 7 bases; unmatched bases: 14. The V gene's germline CDR1 is MDHEN and CDR2 SYDVKM. DNA of the CDR3: TGTGCCAGCAGCCCTCCCCGGGGACAGGGGAAGCACGGGGAGCTGTTTTTT. The encoded protein is CASSPPRGQGKHGELFF.

The gene calls are TRBV6-5 and TRBJ1-3, with TRBD1 matching over 9 bases. This CDR3 spans 14 amino acids. Germline CDR1 is MNHEY and CDR2 is SVGAGI. The junction had 3 bases not matched to a gene; V was cut back by 6 bases and J by 3 bases. DNA for the CDR3: TGTGCCAGCAGGGCGACAGGGGGTGGAAACACCATATATTTT. This encodes CASRATGGGNTIYF.

V is TRBV6-5 and J is TRBJ2-5, with D unclear. The V end lost 4 bases, the J end lost 5 bases, and 5 bases lay between the germline ends. The CDR3 length is 11 residues. The germline gives CDR1 MNHEY, CDR2 SVGAGI. The CDR3 DNA is TGTGCCAGCAGTTCGGCGGAGACCCAGTACTTC. As protein: CASSSAETQYF.

This rearrangement joins TRBV7-6 to TRBJ2-2; possible D gene TRBD2, 6 bases. From germline, CDR1 is SGHVS and CDR2 FNYEAQ. This CDR3 has 14 residues. The V end lost 0 bases, the J end lost 5 bases, and 7 bases lay between the germline ends. CDR3 sequence: CASSLARGTGELFF. CDR3 bases: TGTGCCAGCAGCTTAGCGCGGGGAACCGGGGAGCTGTTTTTT.

The V call is TRBV28, the J call TRBJ2-5; a weak D match, TRBD1 (6 bases). Trimming removed 6 bases from V and 5 bases from J, with 13 bases in between. Per germline, CDR1 MDHEN and CDR2 SYDVKM. The CDR3 contains 13 residues. CDR3 residues: CASRKQGRETQYF. The CDR3 DNA reads TGTGCCAGCAGGAAACAGGGACGGGAGACCCAGTACTTC.

The chain uses TRBV4-3 and TRBJ1-5, with D unclear. Germline V gene lookup returns CDR1 LGHNA and CDR2 YSLEER. This CDR3 comprises 15 residues. Trimming took off 0 bases at V and 0 bases at J, with 6 bases between the two ends. The CDR3 region has the DNA TGCGCCAGCAGCCAAGATCACAATAGCAATCAGCCCCAGCATTTT. It specifies CASSQDHNSNQPQHF.

The CDR3 protein is CASSPQGVVYEQYF. CDR3 coding DNA: TGTGCCAGCAGTCCTCAGGGGGTAGTCTACGAGCAGTACTTC. This chain joins TRBV27 and TRBJ2-7; the match to TRBD1 covers 7 bases. This CDR3 has 14 residues. Germline assignment: CDR1 MNHEY and CDR2 SMNVEV (reference sequence). V gave up 5 bases and J gave up 3 bases; unmatched junction bases: 7.

The chain carries TRBV27 and TRBJ2-7; 11 nucleotides agree with TRBD1. Germline CDR1 MNHEY, CDR2 SMNVEV (reference sequence). This CDR3 contains 16 residues. Trimming cost V 1 base and J 2 bases; bases outside gene matches: 4. The CDR3 DNA sequence: TGTGCCAGCAGTTTATTGCCGGGACAGGGGGCCTACGAGCAGTACTTC. Residues: CASSLLPGQGAYEQYF.

The genes are TRBV7-9 and TRBJ2-3; either TRBD1 or TRBD2 may fit D (5 bases each). Germline V CDR1 and CDR2: SEHNR, FQNEAQ (reference sequence). The CDR3 covers 13 residues. Between the trimmed V and J ends, which lost 3 bases and 6 bases, there was a span of 10 bases. The CDR3 sequence is CASSFAREDTQYF. As DNA, the CDR3 is TGTGCCAGCAGCTTCGCCAGGGAGGATACGCAGTATTTT.

Here the CDR3 reads CASSQGGYEQFF. CDR3 DNA sequence: TGTGCCAGCAGTCAGGGGGGTTATGAGCAGTTCTTC. This chain links TRBV2 with TRBJ2-1, with D perhaps matching TRBD1 (7 bases). CDR1 SNHLY and CDR2 FYNNEI come from the germline V gene. The CDR3 spans 12 residues. Trimming stripped 5 bases from V and 8 bases from J, with 10 bases between.

The genes are TRBV25-1 and TRBJ1-2; 10 positions match TRBD1. V was clipped by 6 bases and J by 8 bases; unmatched bases: 6. Germline V gives CDR1 MGHDK, CDR2 SYGVNS. The CDR3 totals 13 residues. CDR3 bases: TGTGCCAGCAGGTCGACAGGGGGCGGCGGCTACACCTTC. Translating gives CASRSTGGGGYTF.

The chain has TRBV5-1 and TRBJ2-7; D is unclear. There are 13 residues in the CDR3. V was cut by 4 bases and J by 4 bases, with 12 bases left in between. Germline CDR1 SGHRS, CDR2 YFSETQ. The CDR3 is CASSITDQYEQYF. In nucleotides, the CDR3 is TGCGCCAGCAGCATAACAGACCAGTACGAGCAGTACTTC.